This passage covers 4 T cell receptor beta chains from one sample sequenced in a study of cytomegalovirus exposure and HLA in healthy donors. The PCR ran on 60 Vbeta and 13 Jbeta primers. Libraries were prepared by immunoSEQ multiplex PCR; TCRdb keeps only in-frame clonotypes and omits some of them. The profile covers some 120,000 clones, with roughly 9% appearing a single time and 5% to 6.5% taken by the ten largest. The sample taken for sequencing was PBMCs. The receptors were gathered from a woman aged 40 to 50 in good health and CMV-seropositive.

The chain recombines TRBV6-6 with TRBJ1-5; D not certain. Trimming cost V 6 bases and J 6 bases, with 15 bases left between them. Germline-derived CDR1 and CDR2 are MNHNY and SVGAGI (reference sequence). CDR3 length equals 14 residues. The CDR3 nucleotides read TGTGCCAGCAGAGGGCGGGAGGCGGCTCAGCCCCAGCATTTT. It is translated as CASRGREAAQPQHF.

The gene calls are TRBV21-1 and TRBJ2-7; TRBD2, the table's D call, was not compared with the DNA. TRBV21-1 is a documented pseudogene. This CDR3 is built from 14 residues. This CDR3 is CATRRPLARDEQYF. DNA of the CDR3: TGTGCCACCAGGCGCCCACTAGCGAGGGACGAGCAGTACTTC.

The rearrangement joins TRBV10-1 to TRBJ2-7, with D hard to call. The germline V and J ends were trimmed by 3 bases and 3 bases, with 6 bases remaining between them. This CDR3 comprises 12 residues. Germline V gene sequence: CDR1 WNHNN, CDR2 SYGVQD (reference sequence). The chain's CDR3 is CASSDNSYEQYF. The CDR3 DNA reads as TGCGCCAGCAGTGACAACAGCTACGAGCAGTACTTC.

This clone was recorded a few times. This chain connects TRBV7-2 to TRBJ2-1, with a weak D call TRBD2 (6 bases). V was shortened by 3 bases and J by 0 bases, with 6 bases between the two germline ends. The CDR3 covers 14 residues. Looked up from germline, CDR1 is SGHTA and CDR2 is FQGNSA. The chain's CDR3 is CASSFGGSYNEQFF. The CDR3 region has the DNA TGTGCCAGCAGCTTCGGGGGCTCCTACAATGAGCAGTTCTTC.